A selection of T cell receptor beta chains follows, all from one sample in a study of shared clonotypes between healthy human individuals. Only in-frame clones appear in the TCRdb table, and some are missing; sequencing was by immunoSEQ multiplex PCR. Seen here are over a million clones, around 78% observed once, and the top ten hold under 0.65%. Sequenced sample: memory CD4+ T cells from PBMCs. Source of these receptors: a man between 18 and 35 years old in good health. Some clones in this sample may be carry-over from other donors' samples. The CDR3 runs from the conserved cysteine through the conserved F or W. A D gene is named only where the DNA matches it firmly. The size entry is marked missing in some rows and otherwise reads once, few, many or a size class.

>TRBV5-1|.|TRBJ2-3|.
TGCGCCAGCAGCTTGGCGACAGGTGGGAGCACAGATACGCAGTATTTT
CASSLATGGSTDTQYF
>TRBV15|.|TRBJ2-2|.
TGTGCCACCAGCAGAGATGGCGGGACTACCGGGGAGCTGTTTTTT
CATSRDGGTTGELFF
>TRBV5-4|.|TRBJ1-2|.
TGTGCCAGCAGCGATCGGACGGCCGGATTCCATGGCTACACCTTC
CASSDRTAGFHGYTF
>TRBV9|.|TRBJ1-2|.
TGTGCCAGCAGCGTCAACAGCTTTAACTATGGCTACACCTTC
CASSVNSFNYGYTF
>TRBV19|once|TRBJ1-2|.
TGTGCCAGTAGTACTACAGGAGACTATGGCTACACCTTC
CASSTTGDYGYTF
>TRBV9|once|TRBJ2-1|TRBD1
TGTGCCAGCAGCGTATTGGCAGGGGGCACCCACAATGAGCAGTTCTTC
CASSVLAGGTHNEQFF
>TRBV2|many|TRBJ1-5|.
TGTGCCAGCAGTGAGGACAGCGGCCTATTTCAGCCCCAGCATTTT
CASSEDSGLFQPQHF
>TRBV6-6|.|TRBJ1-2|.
TGTGCCAGCAGTTTGGGGAACTATGGCTACACCTTC
CASSLGNYGYTF
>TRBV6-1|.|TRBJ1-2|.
TGTGCCAGCAGTGCTTGGGGGCCCTTCAACTATGGCTACACCTTC
CASSAWGPFNYGYTF
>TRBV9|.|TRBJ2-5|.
TGTGCCAGCAGCGCCGACCTGGGAGAGACCCAGTACTTC
CASSADLGETQYF
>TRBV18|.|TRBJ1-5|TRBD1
TGTGCCAGCTCACCAAACACCGGACAGGGTCAGCCCCAGCATTTT
CASSPNTGQGQPQHF
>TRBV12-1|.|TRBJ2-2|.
TGTGCCAGCATCCTAATAGCGGAGCTGAACACCGGGGAGCTGTTTTTT
CASILIAELNTGELFF
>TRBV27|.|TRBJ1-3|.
TGTGCCAGCAGTCCCCTTAAGGGGTCTGGAAACACCATATATTTT
CASSPLKGSGNTIYF
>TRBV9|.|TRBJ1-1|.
TGTGCCAGCAGCGGTGGCTGGAGGGACTTTACCACTGAAGCTTTCTTT
CASSGGWRDFTTEAFF
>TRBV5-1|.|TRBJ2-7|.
TGCGCCAGCAGCGCACCTAATATGGGGGTCTACGAGCAGTACTTC
CASSAPNMGVYEQYF
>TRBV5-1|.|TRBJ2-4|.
TGCGCCAGCAGCAGCTTCGGGGGCGAAAACATTCAGTACTTC
CASSSFGGENIQYF
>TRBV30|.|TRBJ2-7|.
TGTGCCTGGAGTGTTAAGGGGACCTACGAGCAGTACTTC
CAWSVKGTYEQYF
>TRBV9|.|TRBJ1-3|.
TGTGCCAGCAGCGGGGGGGCTCCGAGCTCTGGAAACACCATATATTTT
CASSGGAPSSGNTIYF
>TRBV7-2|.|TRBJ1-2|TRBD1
TGTGCCAGCAGCTTAGCGAGGGGGACAGGGGGCTACTATGGCTACACCTTC
CASSLARGTGGYYGYTF
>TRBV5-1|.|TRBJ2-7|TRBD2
TGCGCCAGCAGCTTCCAAGAACTAGCGGGAGGGACCTACGAGCAGTACTTC
CASSFQELAGGTYEQYF
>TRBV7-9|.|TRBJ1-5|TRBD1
TGTGCCAGCAGCTTCACCGGGACAGGGGGCCTGAATCAGCCCCAGCATTTT
CASSFTGTGGLNQPQHF
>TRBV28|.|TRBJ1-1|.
TGTGCCAGCAGTTTAAGCGGGGTGGGGGCCCAAGGAGAGGCTTTCTTT
CASSLSGVGAQGEAFF
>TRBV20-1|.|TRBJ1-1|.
TGCAGTGCTAGGCAGAACACTGAAGCTTTCTTT
CSARQNTEAFF
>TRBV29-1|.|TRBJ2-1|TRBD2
TGCAGCGCCAGAGGGCCCGGGAGGGGTGAGCAGTTCTTC
CSARGPGRGEQFF
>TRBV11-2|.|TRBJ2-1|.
TGTGCCAGTACCAGCGGGCCCTACAATGAGCAGTTCTTC
CASTSGPYNEQFF
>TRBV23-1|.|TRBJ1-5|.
TGCGCCAGCCTTCGGCGGTACAATCAGCCCCAGCATTTT
CASLRRYNQPQHF
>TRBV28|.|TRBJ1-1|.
TGTGCCAGCAGTTCTGAGCGAGGGAGGCCCAACACTGAAGCTTTCTTT
CASSSERGRPNTEAFF
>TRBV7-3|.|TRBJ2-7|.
TGTGCCAGCAGCTTATTGCAGGGCCCGGCATACGAGCAGTACTTC
CASSLLQGPAYEQYF
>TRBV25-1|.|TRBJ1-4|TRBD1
TGTGCCAGCAGCCAAATGACAGGGGCGAATGAAAAACTGTTTTTT
CASSQMTGANEKLFF
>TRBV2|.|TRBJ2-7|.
TGTGCCAGCAGTACAGGGCCCTACGAGCAGTACTTC
CASSTGPYEQYF
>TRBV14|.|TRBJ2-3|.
TGTGCCAGCAGCCAAGATCTTCGGGGGAGTAGGAATACGCAGTATTTT
CASSQDLRGSRNTQYF
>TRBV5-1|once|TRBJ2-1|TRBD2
TGCGCCAGCAGCTTGGGAGCTAGCGGGAGACTTAATGAGCAGTTCTTC
CASSLGASGRLNEQFF
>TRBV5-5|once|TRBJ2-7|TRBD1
TGTGCCAGCAGCAGACAGGGGTTGTACTACGAGCAGTACTTC
CASSRQGLYYEQYF
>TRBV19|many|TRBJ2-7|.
TGTGCCAGTAGTATTGAGGGCAGGAACGAGCAGTACTTC
CASSIEGRNEQYF
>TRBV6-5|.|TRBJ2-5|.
TGTGCCAGCAGTGCTGGACGGGACGGGACCCAGTACTTC
CASSAGRDGTQYF
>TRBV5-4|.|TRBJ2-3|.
TGTGCCAGCAGCAACTTTTTGCAGTCAGATACGCAGTATTTT
CASSNFLQSDTQYF
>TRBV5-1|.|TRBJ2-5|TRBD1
TGCGCCAGCAGCCTCGGGACAGGGGGAGAGACCCAGTACTTC
CASSLGTGGETQYF
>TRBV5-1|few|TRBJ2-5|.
TGCGCCAGCAGCTTGGACAGGGTTGGAGAGACCCAGTACTTC
CASSLDRVGETQYF
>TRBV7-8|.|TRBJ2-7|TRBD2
TGTGCCAGCAGCTTTACTAGCGACTCCTACGAGCAGTACTTC
CASSFTSDSYEQYF
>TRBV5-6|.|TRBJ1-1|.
TGTGCCAGCAGCCTCCTCTCCGGGGGTAACACTGAAGCTTTCTTT
CASSLLSGGNTEAFF
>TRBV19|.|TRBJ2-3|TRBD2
TGTGCCAGTAGTGCCACTAGCGGGGGAGGCACAGATACGCAGTATTTT
CASSATSGGGTDTQYF
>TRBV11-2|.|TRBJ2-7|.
TGTGCCAGCAGCTTTGAACAGGGCCCGTACGAGCAGTACTTC
CASSFEQGPYEQYF
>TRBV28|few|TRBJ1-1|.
TGTGCCAGCAGTATCGTCCTCCACCTGGGTGTGAAGGACACTGAAGCTTTCTTT
CASSIVLHLGVKDTEAFF
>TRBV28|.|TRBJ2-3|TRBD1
TGTGCCAGCAGTAAAGGACAGGGAGACACAGATACGCAGTATTTT
CASSKGQGDTDTQYF
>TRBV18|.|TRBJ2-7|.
TGTGCCAGCTCAGGGAGCTCCTACGAGCAGTACTTC
CASSGSSYEQYF